The 18 T cell receptor beta chains given below trace back to one sample, sequenced in a study of blood T cell repertoires in COVID-19 (dated by TCRdb to 2018 to 2021). Libraries were constructed by the immunoSEQ multiplex PCR assay. TCRdb obtained this table from immuneACCESS and retained in-frame rearrangements with V and J assigned. These tables miss some clones; where compared with another copy, unresolved V genes account for less than half of the shortfall, and the remainder is unexplained. For this sample there are fewer than 400,000 clones; around 90% appear just once. 4% to 6% of the sample belongs to the ten largest clones. The sample comprised PBMCs or T cells enriched from blood (not recorded which). All receptors derive from a man in his sixties who had recovered from COVID-19.

The chain's CDR3 is CASSALAQAYNEQFF. DNA of the CDR3: TGTGCCAGCAGCGCCCTCGCTCAGGCCTACAATGAGCAGTTCTTC. The rearrangement uses TRBV28 and TRBJ2-1; D unclear. Trimming shortened V by 6 bases and J by 2 bases, and 14 bases separated the two germline ends. CDR1 is MDHEN and CDR2 is SYDVKM in the germline V gene. The CDR3 totals 15 residues.

V is TRBV6-5 and J is TRBJ1-1, with 7 bases fitting TRBD1. This CDR3 has 14 residues. Per the germline V gene, CDR1 is MNHEY and CDR2 is SVGAGI. V shed 2 bases, J shed 5 bases, and the junction held 5 bases outside the gene matches. The CDR3 loop reads CASSYRGRVTEAFF. The CDR3 nucleotides read TGTGCCAGCAGTTACAGGGGGCGCGTGACTGAAGCTTTCTTT.

The chain has TRBV19 and TRBJ1-1; D might be TRBD1 (5 bases). The CDR3 has 15 residues. The ends were cut back, 7 bases at V and 5 bases at J, with 20 bases in the middle. Per germline, CDR1 LNHDA and CDR2 SQIVND (reference sequence). CDR3 in DNA: TGTGCCAGTATTAAGCTTCAGGCAGGGCGGACTGAAGCTTTCTTT. Its translation: CASIKLQAGRTEAFF.

The chain carries TRBV24-1 and TRBJ2-3; TRBD1 agrees at 11 bases. Per germline, CDR1 KGHDR and CDR2 SFDVKD. The CDR3 runs 17 residues. The J segment lost 2 bases and the V segment lost 4 bases, leaving 7 bases of the junction unmatched. CDR3 sequence: CATSEPRTGGFTDTQYF. DNA for the CDR3: TGTGCCACCAGTGAACCTCGGACAGGGGGCTTCACAGATACGCAGTATTTT.

This clone was observed a single time. V gene TRBV5-1 combines with J gene TRBJ1-1; 11 bases are a match to TRBD1. Germline CDR1 SGHRS, CDR2 YFSETQ. V shed 4 bases and J 4 bases; nucleotides not matched to a gene: 6. This CDR3 region has 15 residues. The CDR3 loop reads CASSQDGTGGTEAFF. CDR3 coding DNA: TGCGCCAGCAGCCAGGACGGGACAGGGGGCACTGAAGCTTTCTTT.

The chain carries TRBV9 and TRBJ2-1; TRBD1 matches 7 bases. CDR3 length: 12 amino acids. The germline V gene encodes CDR1 SGDLS and CDR2 YYNGEE. V lost 4 bases to trimming and J lost 8 bases; unmatched junction nucleotides: 3. The CDR3 loop reads CASSLQGDEQFF. CDR3 sequence (DNA): TGTGCCAGCAGCCTCCAGGGGGATGAGCAGTTCTTC.

As regards this clone: The same CDR3 is also encoded by other DNA sequences in this sample. V is TRBV7-2 and J is TRBJ2-5, with a weak D call TRBD2 (5 bases). Germline assignment: CDR1 SGHTA and CDR2 FQGNSA. Trimming stripped 0 bases from V and 5 bases from J, with 7 bases between. This CDR3 has 13 residues. The CDR3: CASSLAGVETQYF. DNA of the CDR3: TGTGCCAGCAGCTTAGCGGGAGTGGAGACCCAGTACTTC.

The rearrangement joins TRBV9 to TRBJ2-7; 7 bases are a match to TRBD1. This CDR3 is built from 17 residues. The germline V gene has CDR1 SGDLS and CDR2 YYNGEE. The V and J ends lost 4 bases and 2 bases, in that order; junction bases with no gene match: 15. The chain's CDR3 is CASSPRPTGVRAYEQYF. The CDR3 DNA reads TGTGCCAGCAGCCCAAGACCTACAGGGGTCAGAGCCTACGAGCAGTACTTC.

This chain joins TRBV18 and TRBJ1-3, with 8 bases matching TRBD1. CDR1 is KGHSH and CDR2 is LQKENI in the germline V gene. The J segment lost 3 bases and the V segment lost 6 bases, leaving 4 bases of the junction unmatched. The CDR3 totals 14 residues. The CDR3 spells CASSATGDGNTIYF. CDR3 in DNA: TGTGCCAGCTCGGCGACAGGGGATGGAAACACCATATATTTT.

The chain couples TRBV19 to TRBJ2-3; TRBD2 matches 9 bases. The CDR3 has 13 residues. With V trimmed by 4 bases and J by 4 bases, 0 bases remained unmatched. Germline CDR1 and CDR2: LNHDA and SQIVND (reference sequence). The DNA for the CDR3 is TGTGCCAGTAGTACTAGCGGGGCAGATACGCAGTATTTT. This codes for CASSTSGADTQYF. The whole variable domain, filled in from reference TRBV19 and TRBJ2-3, reads DGGITQSPKYLFRKEGQNVTLSCEQNLNHDAMYWYRQDPGQGLRLIYYSQIVNDFQKGDIAEGYSVSREKKESFPLTVTSAQKNPTAFYLCASSTSGADTQYFGPGTRLTVL.

The chain uses TRBV6-5 and TRBJ1-1; tentatively, D is TRBD1 (6 bases). The ends were cut back, 6 bases at V and 4 bases at J, with 12 bases in the middle. The germline V gene encodes CDR1 MNHEY and CDR2 SVGAGI. This CDR3 is 13 amino acids long. The CDR3 loop is CASSSTGSTEAFF. CDR3 DNA sequence: TGTGCCAGCAGCTCAACAGGGAGCACTGAAGCTTTCTTT.

The chain is built from TRBV3-1 (or the pseudogene TRBV3-2) and TRBJ1-2; D is perhaps TRBD1 (5 bases). The CDR3 consists of 13 residues. CDR1 and CDR2 (germline): LGHDT, YNNKEL (reference sequence). V was trimmed by 2 bases and J by 5 bases, leaving 9 bases between them. CDR3 sequence: CASSQPTAYGYTF. CDR3 in DNA: TGTGCCAGCAGCCAACCGACAGCGTATGGCTACACCTTC.

J is TRBJ1-1 and V is TRBV5-1; weak D call: TRBD1 (5 bases). Germline-derived CDR1 and CDR2 are SGHRS and YFSETQ. This CDR3 is 15 amino acids long. V lost 7 bases and J 1 base, leaving 17 bases between the germline ends. CDR3 in DNA: TGCGCCAGCGCCGGTGGGGCAGGAAGGAACACTGAAGCTTTCTTT. It translates to CASAGGAGRNTEAFF.

The chain recombines TRBV5-1 with TRBJ1-1; 7 bases align to TRBD1. This CDR3 is built from 14 residues. The junction had 7 bases not matched to a gene; V was cut back by 6 bases and J by 2 bases. Germline V gene data show CDR1 as SGHRS and CDR2 as YFSETQ. Written as DNA, the CDR3 is TGCGCCAGCAAACCGGGACAGAGCAACACTGAAGCTTTCTTT. Amino acid sequence: CASKPGQSNTEAFF.

The chain is built from TRBV24-1 and TRBJ1-2; D possibly corresponds to TRBD1 (6 bases). The CDR3 is 13 amino acids. Trimming removed 8 bases from V and 7 bases from J, with 16 bases in between. Per germline, CDR1 KGHDR and CDR2 SFDVKD. CDR3 residues: CATNPGGAGGYTF. As DNA, the CDR3 is TGTGCCACCAACCCGGGGGGGGCAGGTGGCTACACCTTC.

The V call is TRBV21-1, the J call TRBJ2-1; TRBD1, the D gene given by the table, was not confirmed from the DNA. TRBV21-1 is given as a pseudogene. The CDR3 length is 16 residues. CDR3 residues: CASSRLFGHSYNEQFF. CDR3 DNA: TGTGCCAGCAGCAGGCTTTTCGGACATTCGTACAATGAGCAGTTCTTC.

The V and J genes are TRBV5-1 and TRBJ2-7; possibly TRBD2 for D (6 bases). This CDR3 is 15 amino acids long. V lost 0 bases and J 3 bases, leaving 13 bases between the germline ends. Germline values: CDR1 SGHRS, CDR2 YFSETQ. CDR3 amino acids: CASSLGLALDYEQYF. Here the CDR3 DNA reads TGCGCCAGCAGCTTGGGCCTAGCGCTGGACTACGAGCAGTACTTC.

The chain links TRBV5-1 to TRBJ2-7; D may be TRBD1 (6 bases). Germline V lookup: CDR1 SGHRS, CDR2 YFSETQ. The CDR3 runs 12 residues. Trimming left V 5 bases short and J 7 bases short, with 13 bases between. CDR3 protein: CASRQGTGEQYF. The CDR3 nucleotides read TGCGCCAGCAGACAGGGTACGGGAGAGCAGTACTTC.